The sequence of this T cell receptor beta chain was determined in a study of monozygotic twins with inflammatory bowel disease. Reprocessing the 5' RACE reads, TCRdb reports a single entry for every CDR3 protein and omits DNA. This specimen shows some 160,000 distinct CDR3 sequences; the ten leading clones hold 7.4%. Germline CDR1 and CDR2: MDHEN and SYDVKM. CDR3 size: 13 residues. This TCR was sampled from a human donor with ulcerative colitis or Crohn's disease, or a healthy co-twin of an affected twin (not recorded which). Sequencing used blood. The chain recombines TRBV28 with TRBJ1-2. The CDR3 spells CAIQPGLENGYTF.